One and the same sample provided the 16 T cell receptor beta chains below, sequenced in a study of blood T cell repertoires in COVID-19. Here immunoSEQ multiplex PCR was the method, and the copy in TCRdb shows in-frame clones only, minus some. The table shows some 290,000 clones, with more than 85% occurring only once. Sequenced material: peripheral blood. The receptors here all came from a young man with active or convalescent COVID-19.

The chain recombines TRBV28 with TRBJ1-2; TRBD1 matches 10 bases. Germline values: CDR1 MDHEN, CDR2 SYDVKM. This CDR3 spans 13 amino acids. J was trimmed by 1 base and V by 9 bases; bases with no gene match: 2. CDR3 coding DNA: TGTGCCAGTGGGACAGGGGTTAACTATGGCTACACCTTC. It is translated as CASGTGVNYGYTF.

The chain couples TRBV5-1 to TRBJ1-1, with 11 bases that match TRBD1. V lost 0 bases, J lost 0 bases, and 7 bases stayed unmatched. The V gene's germline CDR1 is SGHRS and CDR2 YFSETQ. The CDR3 sequence is 18 residues long. The CDR3 DNA reads as TGCGCCAGCAGCTTGGCCCGGGACAGGGGGTTTATGAACACTGAAGCTTTCTTT. This translates into CASSLARDRGFMNTEAFF.

This chain joins TRBV6-5 and TRBJ2-1; possible D gene TRBD2, 5 bases. The germline V gene encodes CDR1 MNHEY and CDR2 SVGAGI. V was cut by 6 bases and J by 2 bases, with 8 bases left in between. The CDR3 is 13 residues long. This CDR3 is CASSSGAYNEQFF. In DNA form, the CDR3 reads TGTGCCAGCAGCTCCGGGGCCTACAATGAGCAGTTCTTC.

V and J are TRBV6-5 and TRBJ2-7; D is perhaps TRBD1 (5 bases). Germline-derived CDR1 and CDR2 are MNHEY and SVGAGI. The CDR3 length is 15 residues. V was cut by 0 bases and J by 2 bases, with 11 bases left in between. As DNA, the CDR3 is TGTGCCAGCAGTTACTCAAGTGACAGAGCCTACGAGCAGTACTTC. It yields the protein CASSYSSDRAYEQYF.

V gene TRBV19 combines with J gene TRBJ1-3; TRBD1 might be the D (6 bases). This CDR3 is built from 21 residues. V lost 4 bases and J lost 4, with 32 bases in between. In germline, CDR1 is LNHDA, CDR2 SQIVND (reference sequence). The CDR3, as DNA: TGTGCCAGTAGTAGACGAGGGGGGGCTCTACCTCACCTACCGTCAGGAAACACCATATATTTT. Translated, it gives CASSRRGGALPHLPSGNTIYF.

The rearrangement uses TRBV19 and TRBJ1-1, with 8 bases lining up with TRBD1. V lost 5 bases to trimming and J lost 7 bases; unmatched junction nucleotides: 12. CDR3 length: 15 residues. CDR1 is LNHDA and CDR2 is SQIVND in the germline V gene (reference sequence). This CDR3 reads CASSFADREVGEAFF. Here the CDR3 DNA reads TGTGCCAGTAGTTTTGCGGACAGGGAGGTTGGTGAAGCTTTCTTT.

The chain joins TRBV20-1 to TRBJ2-7, with 7 nucleotides matching TRBD2. V was clipped by 5 bases and J by 7 bases; unmatched bases: 5. Per germline, CDR1 DFQATT and CDR2 SNEGSKA (reference sequence). The CDR3 spans 11 residues. Here the CDR3 reads CSAPWGGEQYF. DNA of the CDR3: TGCAGTGCTCCCTGGGGGGGTGAGCAGTACTTC.

The chain employs TRBV2 and TRBJ2-1; 8 bases are a match to TRBD2. CDR3 length: 15 amino acids. V was clipped by 0 bases and J by 7 bases; unmatched bases: 5. Looked up from germline, CDR1 is SNHLY and CDR2 is FYNNEI. The CDR3 spells CASSEAPSGRNEQFF. The CDR3, as DNA: TGTGCCAGCAGTGAAGCGCCTAGCGGGCGAAATGAGCAGTTCTTC.

This clone was seen only once. The CDR3 DNA is TGTGCCTGGACCCACCTAGCCAATTCACCCCTCCACTTT. The encoded protein is CAWTHLANSPLHF. V gene TRBV30 combines with J gene TRBJ1-6, with D uncertain. The V and J ends lost 4 bases and 7 bases respectively, with 11 bases between them. The CDR3 runs 13 residues. Per the germline V gene, CDR1 is GTSNPN and CDR2 is SVGIG (reference sequence). Full variable domain (remainder filled in from reference TRBV30 and TRBJ1-6): SQTIHQWPATLVQPVGSPLSLECTVEGTSNPNLYWYRQAAGRGLQLLFYSVGIGQISSEVPQNLSASRPQDRQFILSSKKLLLSDSGFYLCAWTHLANSPLHFGNGTRLTVT.

This chain joins TRBV7-9 and TRBJ2-7; 8 bases map to TRBD1. V shed 5 bases, J shed 4 bases, and the junction held 10 bases outside the gene matches. The CDR3 consists of 15 residues. Looked up from germline, CDR1 is SEHNR and CDR2 is FQNEAQ (reference sequence). The CDR3 loop is CASSRSTGEIYEQYF. CDR3 coding DNA: TGTGCCAGCAGCCGATCGACAGGGGAGATATACGAGCAGTACTTC.

The genes are TRBV7-2 and TRBJ2-1; 9 nucleotides match TRBD1. Trimming at V came to 6 bases and at J to 2 bases, leaving 5 bases not matched to a gene. CDR1 is SGHTA, CDR2 FQGNSA, per germline. This CDR3 region has 15 residues. The CDR3, as DNA: TGTGCCAGCAGACCTGGGGACAGGGCCTACAATGAGCAGTTCTTC. It yields the protein CASRPGDRAYNEQFF. The entire variable domain, with the rest obtained from reference TRBV7-2 and TRBJ2-1, is as follows: GAGVSQSPSNKVTEKGKDVELRCDPISGHTALYWYRQSLGQGLEFLIYFQGNSAPDKSGLPSDRFSAERTGGSVSTLTIQRTQQEDSAVYLCASRPGDRAYNEQFFGPGTRLTVL.

The chain employs TRBV29-1 and TRBJ2-3; 9 bases fit TRBD2. V lost 5 bases to trimming and J lost 5 bases; unmatched junction nucleotides: 8. The CDR3 has 14 amino acids. The V gene's germline CDR1 is SQVTM and CDR2 ANQGSEA. CDR3 DNA: TGCAGCGTTTCGGCTAGCGGGGTTGGAGATACGCAGTATTTT. Amino acids: CSVSASGVGDTQYF.

The chain links TRBV11-2 to TRBJ2-7; 8 bases are shared with TRBD2. The J segment lost 1 base and the V segment lost 5 bases, leaving 10 bases of the junction unmatched. Germline V gene lookup returns CDR1 SGHAT and CDR2 FQNNGV. The CDR3 has 16 amino acids. CDR3 in amino acids: CASSLSGGTGSYEQYF. The DNA of the CDR3 is TGTGCCAGCAGCCTGTCGGGGGGGACGGGATCCTACGAGCAGTACTTC.

The chain has TRBV10-3 and TRBJ2-7; TRBD1 is a possible D gene (6 bases). V dropped 2 bases and J dropped 2 bases, with 13 bases sitting between them. This CDR3 region has 15 residues. The germline gives CDR1 ENHRY, CDR2 SYGVKD. For the CDR3, the DNA is TGTGCCATCAGTGAGAGTATTACAGGGACCTACGAGCAGTACTTC. This codes for CAISESITGTYEQYF.

This sequence joins TRBV6-6 and TRBJ2-1; 7 bases line up with TRBD2. V lost 5 bases to trimming and J lost 0 bases; unmatched junction nucleotides: 10. CDR1 MNHNY and CDR2 SVGAGI come from the germline V gene (reference sequence). The CDR3 has 17 residues. CDR3 protein: CASSPGPGGSSYNEQFF. In DNA, the CDR3 is TGTGCCAGCAGTCCGGGGCCGGGGGGAAGCTCCTACAATGAGCAGTTCTTC.

The chain carries TRBV9 and TRBJ2-2; unclear D gene. The CDR3 is made up of 12 amino acids. The ends were cut back, 4 bases at V and 3 bases at J, with 4 bases in the middle. From germline, CDR1 is SGDLS and CDR2 YYNGEE. CDR3 residues: CASSLYTGELFF. CDR3 nucleotide sequence: TGTGCCAGCAGCCTTTACACCGGGGAGCTGTTTTTT.